This T cell receptor (beta chain) was documented in a study of blood T cell repertoires in COVID-19 (dated by TCRdb to 2020 to 2022). For the wider study: Collaborator samples came from the United States, Italy and Spain and covered acute and convalescent phases of COVID-19. The prospective study material was composed of cDNA or gDNA derived from T cells, B-cell-depleted T cells, or PBMCs. Samples were obtained from the ongoing ImmuneRACE study (first 160 participants) and from 1,254 subjects provided by 6 global collaborators. Subjects who had been exposed to COVID-19, were actively infected with it, or had recovered from it provided the deeply sampled blood TCRbeta repertoires that made up the dataset. The repertoires were released in a freely available public database intended as a resource for research on the immune response to SARS-CoV-2. Where available, HLA class I and class II types were taken from metadata supplied by the sample provider and were not determined by assay-based typing. A de-identified subject ID, COVID-19 status, age in years and sex were almost always included in the sample metadata. General findings and caveats noted by the study authors: How much clinical and demographic metadata was included differed by source and by participant, and the metadata was provided uncurated.

Turning to this clone: Its antigen is still unknown. Per-base quality was not reported, and no clone a single base away is much larger than it.

For CDR1 and CDR2, the germline V gene lists SGHRS and YFSETQ. V was cut back by 5 bases and J by 5 bases, leaving a gap of 14 bases between them. The CDR3 covers 15 residues, taking in both the cysteine and the phenylalanine. Just CDR3 DNA is preserved here, 45 bases in frame from base 1. Enrolling through a virtual design, the prospective study's participants ranged in age from roughly 18 to 95 years and lived across approximately 25 United States geographic areas. In the prospective study, participants were assigned to cohorts based on the clinical history participants reported in a screening survey and a study questionnaire. A participant counted as exposed if, within 2 weeks of entering the study, that participant had been in contact with someone who had a PCR-confirmed or clinician-diagnosed COVID-19 case. Each participant in the prospective study had whole blood, serum and a nasopharyngeal or oropharyngeal swab collected by mobile phlebotomists. Prospective study participants could optionally give additional blood draws and questionnaires over an approximately two-month period. Prospective study blood samples were shipped either frozen or at room temperature before DNA extraction.

The immunoSEQ Assay, a bias-controlled multiplex PCR, was used to amplify TCRbeta CDR3 regions from genomic DNA. In the authors' own workflow: Nucleated cell counts per sample were estimated from amplification of reference gene primers within the assay. To quantify the absolute abundance of each unique TCRbeta CDR3 rearrangement, sequence reads were collapsed and filtered. For each sample, productive Simpson clonality was calculated as the square root of Simpson's diversity index across productive rearrangements. In its TCRdb copy, this immuneACCESS table keeps in-frame sequences only and misses some clones. Where compared with another copy, unresolved V genes explain less than half of these, and the others have no known cause. From that table come the V and J calls and clone size; the DNA was used to work out D and trimming. This sample lists 250,000 to 300,000 clones; under 90% were detected once. Less than 3.5% of the sample comes from the top ten.

The TCR sequence derives from a woman aged 45-59 years who had been exposed to COVID-19. The chain uses TRBV5-1 and TRBJ1-6, and perhaps TRBD1 as D gene, on 6 matching bases. What was sequenced was PBMCs or T cells enriched from blood (not recorded which). The DNA is TGCGCCAGCAGATACCGGGACACCGATAATTCACCCCTCCACTTT. Translated, it reads CASRYRDTDNSPLHF. When the CDR3 is completed using the reference TRBV5-1 and TRBJ1-6 genes on either side, the full variable domain is KAGVTQTPRYLIKTRGQQVTLSCSPISGHRSVSWYQQTPGQGLQFLFEYFSETQRNKGNFPGRFSGRQFSNSRSEMNVSTLELGDSALYLCASRYRDTDNSPLHFGNGTRLTVT.